The TCR beta chain described here comes from a study of OX40 agonist ivuxolimab in advanced cancers. With regard to the full study: Ivuxolimab was a fully human IgG2 agonistic monoclonal antibody targeting the costimulatory receptor OX40 (CD134). In the dose-escalation cohort, approximately 82% of patients were male, and the mean age was about 55 years, with a range of about 23 to 85. Among the roughly 54 dose-escalation patients, 19 had hepatocellular carcinoma, approximately 15 melanoma, 9 renal cell carcinoma and 9 head and neck cancer. The paper describes the monotherapy dose-escalation part (N of about 52 patients) of the phase I trial of ivuxolimab. Intravenous ivuxolimab was administered to patients every 2 weeks at six dose levels: 0.01, 0.1, 0.3, 1.5, 3 and 10 mg/kg. Prior anti-PD-1, anti-PD-L1 or anti-CTLA-4 therapy was permitted, and checkpoint inhibitors had been received by roughly 42% of dose-escalation patients. Partial responses occurred in three dose-escalation patients: two with cutaneous melanoma and one with hepatocellular carcinoma. Peripheral TCRbeta sequencing aimed to test whether ivuxolimab altered TCR sequence diversity and caused clonal T-cell expansion. Results the study describes overall, beyond this receptor: In the 0.1-3.0 mg/kg groups, partial responders had among the lowest normalized peripheral clonal expansion, particularly in CD8+ T cells. The antigen specificity of the peripheral T cells that underwent clonal expansion was not determined. On average, CD8+ T cells showed more expanded clones than CD4+ T cells after ivuxolimab. At doses of 0.1 to 3.0 mg/kg, clonal expansion of both CD4+ and CD8+ blood T cells was observed from baseline to week 6. Low levels of normalized T-cell clonal expansion were also shown by some nonresponding patients.

Patients with a history of autoimmune disease or receiving systemic immunosuppression were excluded from the trial. Peripheral blood for TCR sequencing was collected from all dose cohorts at baseline, on cycle 4 day 1, and on cycle 7 day 1. Samples were obtained from an open-label, multicenter, first-in-human phase I dose-escalation trial of ivuxolimab. Adults with locally advanced or metastatic melanoma, renal cell, hepatocellular, or head and neck squamous cell carcinoma were enrolled in the trial. Before TCR sequencing, CD4+ T cells and CD8+ T cells were sorted from peripheral blood as separate populations. Between the V and J ends, shortened by 6 bases and 4 bases respectively, the junction contains 14 bases. From cysteine to phenylalanine, the CDR3 is 14 amino acids long. Only the CDR3 portion is preserved as DNA: 42 bases, with reading frame beginning at the first base. Taken from the germline V gene, the CDR1 and CDR2 loops are MNHNS and SASEGT.

For sequencing of the TCRbeta CDR3 region, genomic DNA was extracted from the sorted cells. The immunoSEQ Assay was used to sequence the TCRbeta CDR3 regions. TCRdb obtained this table from immuneACCESS and retained in-frame rearrangements with V and J assigned. These tables miss some clones; where compared with another copy, unresolved V genes account for less than half of the shortfall, and the remainder is unexplained. The sample table records about 32,000 clones; about four fifths of these occur just once. Together, the top ten hold around a fifth of the sample. Concerning this clone: What this receptor recognizes is not known. Per-base quality was not reported, and no clone a single base away is much larger than it.

The sequence joins TRBV6-1 to TRBJ2-3; the D segment could be TRBD1, given 7 matching bases. The sequencing here drew on CD4+ or CD8+ T cells sorted from blood, taken in a trial of the OX40 agonist ivuxolimab. The receptor was derived from an adult with an advanced solid tumor such as melanoma, head and neck, liver or kidney cancer. The CDR3 region reads CASRSGGQPDTQYF. The nucleotide sequence is TGTGCCAGCAGATCCGGGGGACAGCCAGATACGCAGTATTTT.